These 26 T cell receptor beta chains originate from one sample sequenced in a study of blood T cells in healthy people across ages. Primers used in a second PCR of about 7 to 12 cycles were a sample-barcoded 5' primer and a J-beta primer mix. One entry per CDR3 protein results from TCRdb running MiXCR on the 5' RACE reads. The sample contains over 750,000 distinct CDR3 sequences, 25% of which appear only once. This sample also belongs to another study, concerning T cells of mothers and their children.

Sequencing was done on a sample of blood. These receptors were collected from a boy aged 10-17 years in good health.

The chain employs TRBV12-3 or TRBV12-4 and TRBJ2-7; D remains unclear. This CDR3 region has 14 residues. Trimming pared 2 bases from V and 6 bases from J, leaving 14 bases between. In DNA, the CDR3 is TGTGCCAGCAGTTTAAGACGGTCCTCTGGCGAGCAGTACTTC. This encodes CASSLRRSSGEQYF.

The J gene is TRBJ2-7, the V gene TRBV4-1, with TRBD1 matching over 8 bases. This CDR3 has 15 residues. The V gene end was trimmed by 0 bases and the J gene end by 7 bases; junction bases not matched to a gene: 8. CDR1 and CDR2 from the germline V gene are MGHRA and YSYEKL. CDR3 amino acids: CASSQEYRGASEQYF. DNA of the CDR3: TGCGCCAGCAGCCAAGAGTACAGGGGGGCTAGTGAGCAGTACTTC.

The chain combines TRBV5-1 with TRBJ2-1, with D possibly TRBD2 on 6 matching bases. The germline gives CDR1 SGHRS, CDR2 YFSETQ. V was pared by 4 bases and J by 5 bases, with 16 bases between. This CDR3 is 15 amino acids long. The CDR3 DNA reads TGCGCCAGCAGCACGGGACTGGCAACACACAATGAGCAGTTCTTC. This sequence encodes CASSTGLATHNEQFF. Full variable domain (rest looked up from reference TRBV5-1 and TRBJ2-1): KAGVTQTPRYLIKTRGQQVTLSCSPISGHRSVSWYQQTPGQGLQFLFEYFSETQRNKGNFPGRFSGRQFSNSRSEMNVSTLELGDSALYLCASSTGLATHNEQFFGPGTRLTVL.

This clonotype was observed a handful of times. The chain has TRBV29-1 and TRBJ2-5; TRBD2 matches 16 bases. The V gene's germline CDR1 is SQVTM and CDR2 ANQGSEA. The CDR3 length is 18 residues. Trimming at V came to 3 bases and at J to 0 bases, leaving 7 bases not matched to a gene. CDR3 bases: TGCAGCGTTGATCGAGGGGGACTAGCGGGAGGGTACCAAGAGACCCAGTACTTC. Translating it yields CSVDRGGLAGGYQETQYF.

The chain carries TRBV12-3 or TRBV12-4 and TRBJ2-5, with 15 bases fitting TRBD2. The CDR3 consists of 18 residues. V dropped 5 bases and J dropped 4; count of bases not matched to a gene: 11. CDR3 DNA: TGTGCCAGCAGTCTCCGGACTAGCGGGAGGGCCGTAGGAGAGACCCAGTACTTC. This gives the protein CASSLRTSGRAVGETQYF.

This clonotype was seen more than once but under ten times. This sequence joins TRBV13 and TRBJ2-1, with D maybe TRBD2 (6 bases). The CDR3 is 11 amino acids. Trimming shortened V by 5 bases and J by 15 bases, and 14 bases separated the two germline ends. Per the germline V gene, CDR1 is PRHDT and CDR2 is FYEKMQ (reference sequence). The CDR3 DNA reads as TGTGCCAGCAGCAATGGAGGGCCGCGGTTCTTC. Translated: CASSNGGPRFF.

The chain carries TRBV2 and TRBJ2-1; 9 bases fit TRBD2. V lost 5 bases to trimming and J lost 6 bases; unmatched junction nucleotides: 17. Germline CDR1 SNHLY, CDR2 FYNNEI. The CDR3 spans 18 residues. This CDR3 is CASSPMFSAGGVSNEQFF. The CDR3 DNA reads as TGTGCCAGCAGTCCCATGTTTTCCGCGGGAGGGGTTAGCAATGAGCAGTTCTTC.

V is TRBV25-1 and J is TRBJ1-2; D unclear. The CDR3 is 11 amino acids. Trimming stripped 6 bases from V and 8 bases from J, with 10 bases between. Germline loops: CDR1 MGHDK, CDR2 SYGVNS. In nucleotides, the CDR3 is TGTGCCAGCAGCGCCCCCCAGGGCTACACCTTC. It specifies CASSAPQGYTF.

The CDR3 protein is CASIGGGTYEQYF. CDR3 coding DNA: TGTGCCAGCATTGGGGGGGGGACCTACGAGCAGTACTTC. The chain recombines TRBV28 with TRBJ2-7, with 7 bases lining up with TRBD2. V lost 7 bases, J lost 2 bases, and 5 bases stayed unmatched. Germline CDR1 reads MDHEN; CDR2 reads SYDVKM. The CDR3 runs 13 residues.

The chain has TRBV6-5 and TRBJ1-2; 11 nucleotides match TRBD1. Germline V gene lookup returns CDR1 MNHEY and CDR2 SVGAGI. V was clipped by 6 bases and J by 3 bases; unmatched bases: 6. The CDR3 sequence is 15 residues long. The CDR3, as DNA: TGTGCCAGCAGGAGGACAGGGGGCGAGTACTATGGCTACACCTTC. Its translation is CASRRTGGEYYGYTF.

This clonotype was counted only a few times. The rearrangement uses TRBV27 and TRBJ2-7; D not certain. The CDR3 runs 13 residues. Trimming stripped 7 bases from V and 2 bases from J, with 12 bases between. Germline loops: CDR1 MNHEY, CDR2 SMNVEV (reference sequence). CDR3 bases: TGTGCCAGCAAATCCGGCATGACCTACGAGCAGTACTTC. Translation gives CASKSGMTYEQYF.

This clonotype has just a few counts. The genes are TRBV11-2 and TRBJ2-5; the match to TRBD2 covers 7 bases. The V gene end was trimmed by 4 bases and the J gene end by 5 bases; junction bases not matched to a gene: 10. The V gene's germline CDR1 is SGHAT and CDR2 FQNNGV. The CDR3 has 15 residues. The DNA of the CDR3 is TGTGCCAGCAGCTCCCCTGGACTAGTAGTCGAGACCCAGTACTTC. Its protein product is CASSSPGLVVETQYF.

V and J are TRBV7-2 and TRBJ2-5; D call uncertain. The end of the DNA fits TRBJ2-1 better, so the J call may be wrong. Germline V gene lookup returns CDR1 SGHTA and CDR2 FQGNSA. The CDR3 covers 10 residues. CDR3 sequence (DNA): TGTGCCAGCGCGGTGATAGAGCAGTTCTTC. It encodes CASAVIEQFF.

This clonotype has just a few counts. The V call is TRBV5-8, the J call TRBJ2-5, with D tentatively TRBD1 or TRBD2 (6 bases each). The closer fit of TRBJ2-1 to the DNA end suggests the J call may be wrong. Germline V CDR1 and CDR2: SGHTS, YDEGEE. This CDR3 is 13 amino acids long. In DNA form, the CDR3 reads TGTGCCAGCAGCTCACCGGGGGCCCATGAGCAGTTCTTC. Its protein product is CASSSPGAHEQFF.

This CDR3 is CASSLARHQSYEQYF. The CDR3 DNA sequence: TGTGCCAGCAGCTTAGCCCGGCACCAATCCTACGAGCAGTACTTC. The chain carries TRBV11-2 and TRBJ2-1; no clear D gene. The J call is in doubt because the DNA end fits TRBJ2-7 better. Looked up from germline, CDR1 is SGHAT and CDR2 is FQNNGV. The CDR3 is 15 amino acids.

The chain is built from TRBV7-3 and TRBJ1-6, with D tentatively TRBD1 (5 bases). The CDR3 has 14 residues. Germline V lookup: CDR1 SGHTA, CDR2 FQGTGA. V lost 4 bases, J lost 4 bases, and 8 bases lay in between. The CDR3 loop reads CASSSDTYNSPLHF. CDR3 bases: TGTGCCAGCAGCTCGGACACGTATAATTCACCCCTCCACTTT.

The chain has TRBV29-1 and TRBJ2-5; tentative D call: TRBD2 (6 bases). The J call could be wrong; TRBJ2-7 is a better fit for the DNA end. There are 13 residues in the CDR3. Germline CDR1 reads SQVTM; CDR2 reads ANQGSEA. The CDR3 region has the DNA TGCAGCGTTGCGGTAGGAGGGGTTTACGAGCAGTACTTC. This gives the protein CSVAVGGVYEQYF.

The chain combines TRBV14 with TRBJ2-5; D possibly corresponds to TRBD1 (5 bases). CDR1 and CDR2 (germline): SGHDN, FVKESK. V gave up 2 bases and J gave up 5 bases, with 18 bases separating them. CDR3 size: 16 residues. DNA for the CDR3: TGTGCCAGCAGCCAATACGGGTGGGGCCAAGGGGAGACCCAGTACTTC. Protein product: CASSQYGWGQGETQYF.

The chain couples TRBV2 to TRBJ1-3; D unresolved. V lost 1 base, J lost 0 bases, and 7 bases lay in between. This CDR3 spans 15 amino acids. Germline values: CDR1 SNHLY, CDR2 FYNNEI. As DNA, the CDR3 is TGTGCCAGCAGTGAAGGACACCCCTCTGGAAACACCATATATTTT. This codes for CASSEGHPSGNTIYF.

This clonotype was counted a few times. The chain uses TRBV5-1 and TRBJ2-2; 9 nucleotides line up with TRBD2. J gave up 3 bases and V 4 bases, and 4 bases lay outside the gene matches. The CDR3 loop spans 15 amino acids. CDR1 and CDR2 from the germline V gene are SGHRS and YFSETQ. The chain's CDR3 is CASSISGGYTGELFF. The CDR3 region has the DNA TGCGCCAGCAGCATTAGCGGGGGCTACACCGGGGAGCTGTTTTTT.

The rearrangement joins TRBV6-1 to TRBJ2-5; 7 nucleotides align to TRBD1. The J call may not be correct, given that the DNA end is closer to TRBJ2-7. CDR1 is MNHNS, CDR2 SASEGT, per germline. The CDR3 length is 15 residues. The CDR3, as DNA: TGTGCCAGCAGTGACCGGGACAGATCTTCCTACGAGCAGTACTTC. It specifies CASSDRDRSSYEQYF.

This clonotype was observed a few times. The chain links TRBV7-6 to TRBJ2-7; D is tentatively TRBD1 or TRBD2 (7 bases each). The DNA end lines up better with TRBJ2-1; the J call may be wrong. Germline V gene data show CDR1 as SGHVS and CDR2 as FNYEAQ. The CDR3 extends over 16 amino acids. Here the CDR3 DNA reads TGTGCCAGCAGTCAGGGGGGAGGGAATACCTACAATGAGCAGTTCTTC. Protein: CASSQGGGNTYNEQFF.

This clonotype was observed a handful of times. The chain links TRBV25-1 to TRBJ2-7; D is perhaps TRBD2 (6 bases). CDR3 length: 13 amino acids. V shed 8 bases and J shed 3 bases, with 14 bases lying between them. Germline V gene lookup returns CDR1 MGHDK and CDR2 SYGVNS. The CDR3 bases are TGTGCCAGCGGAGATGCCGGGGGCTACGAGCAGTACTTC. Translating gives CASGDAGGYEQYF.

The chain couples TRBV12-3 or TRBV12-4 to TRBJ2-2; the D gene is possibly TRBD2 (6 bases). V was clipped by 4 bases and J by 1 base, with 13 bases between them. The CDR3 extends over 16 amino acids. The CDR3 reads CASSSVAVMNTGELFF. The CDR3 region has the DNA TGTGCCAGCAGTTCGGTAGCGGTTATGAACACCGGGGAGCTGTTTTTT.

This clonotype was seen a handful of times. This chain links TRBV10-3 with TRBJ2-1; tentative D call: TRBD2 (6 bases). Germline-derived CDR1 and CDR2 are ENHRY and SYGVKD. CDR3 size: 15 residues. The V and J ends lost 8 bases and 4 bases respectively, with 18 bases between them. CDR3 loop: CAISPGDSRYNEQFF. The CDR3 bases are TGTGCCATCTCCCCGGGGGACTCACGATACAATGAGCAGTTCTTC.

The chain combines TRBV27 with TRBJ1-4, with TRBD1 matching 7 bases. V shed 6 bases and J 2 bases; nucleotides not matched to a gene: 21. Per germline, CDR1 MNHEY and CDR2 SMNVEV (reference sequence). This CDR3 comprises 20 residues. DNA of the CDR3: TGTGCCAGCAGCACTCGGGCGCTTACAGGGGAACTTTCGACTAATGAAAAACTGTTTTTT. It codes for CASSTRALTGELSTNEKLFF. The whole variable domain, filled in from reference TRBV27 and TRBJ1-4, reads EAQVTQNPRYLITVTGKKLTVTCSQNMNHEYMSWYRQDPGLGLRQIYYSMNVEVTDKGDVPEGYKVSRKEKRNFPLILESPSPNQTSLYFCASSTRALTGELSTNEKLFFGSGTQLSVL.